This TCR beta chain was found in a study of OX40 agonist ivuxolimab in advanced cancers. General study results and limits: The expanded peripheral T cells' antigen specificity was not determined. CD8+ T cells showed, on average, more clonal expansion than CD4+ cells.

As for this clone: No antigen is known for it.

Germline values: CDR1 MGHRA, CDR2 YSYEKL. V lost 1 base to trimming and J lost 5 bases, with 8 bases between them. CDR3 length equals 13 residues. Repertoires were generated with immunoSEQ multiplex PCR, while TCRdb's copy carries only in-frame clones and drops some. The table includes roughly 16,000 clones, more than 75% detected once. The sequence came from an adult with an advanced solid tumor such as melanoma, head and neck, liver or kidney cancer. The J gene is TRBJ1-1, the V gene TRBV4-1, with D unresolved. Source: CD4+ or CD8+ T cells sorted from blood, taken in a trial of the OX40 agonist ivuxolimab. The CDR3 DNA follows: TGCGCCAGCAGCCAAGTGTGGAGGACTGAAGCTTTCTTT. It translates to CASSQVWRTEAFF.